This T cell receptor beta chain was sequenced for a study of T cell responses to AZD1222 COVID-19 vaccine. This CDR3 contains 13 residues. V was clipped by 4 bases and J by 8 bases, with 15 bases between them. Germline CDR1 is SGHNT and CDR2 is YYREEE (reference sequence). Repertoires were generated with immunoSEQ multiplex PCR, while TCRdb's copy carries only in-frame clones and drops some. The sample includes more than 85,000 clones, roughly 89% of them seen just once. The receptor comes from an adult in good health. The rearrangement joins TRBV5-4 to TRBJ1-2, with no clear D. Here the sequenced sample was peripheral blood, taken on day 0 of AZD1222 vaccination. The CDR3, as DNA: TGTGCCAGCAGCCCCGTCGATTCTAGAGGCTACACCTTC. Protein sequence: CASSPVDSRGYTF. Full variable domain (missing parts from reference TRBV5-4 and TRBJ1-2): ETGVTQSPTHLIKTRGQQVTLRCSSQSGHNTVSWYQQALGQGPQFIFQYYREEENGRGNFPPRFSGLQFPNYSSELNVNALELDDSALYLCASSPVDSRGYTFGSGTRLTVV.